The T cell receptor (beta chain) under discussion was sequenced for a study of shared clonotypes between healthy human individuals. The study enrolled healthy HIV-negative adults without recent acute infections or vaccinations as donors. The V and J ends lost 0 bases and 1 base respectively, with 10 bases between them. This CDR3 has 15 amino acids. Looked up from germline, CDR1 is LNHNV and CDR2 is YYDKDF (reference sequence). Findings and caveats of the study: Naive CD4 clonotypes overlapped across a few donors at approximately 5%. Estimated richness values were generally larger in naive subsets than in memory subsets.

Only one count was recorded for this clone. Its specificity is unknown. For each subset, genomic DNA was distributed in equal portions over several immunoSEQ plates. The protocol was immunoSEQ multiplex PCR, while the TCRdb copy is restricted to in-frame clones and leaves out a portion. This table has over 1.5 million clones, around 98% appearing once. The TCR comes from a man aged 25-45 years in good health. J is TRBJ2-7 and V is TRBV15; TRBD2 might be the D (6 bases). The specimen sequenced was naive CD4+ T cells sorted from blood. Described subset: CD45RA+ positively selected. This CDR3 is CATSRDSRGSYEQYF. In DNA form, the CDR3 reads TGTGCCACCAGCAGAGATTCCCGGGGGTCCTACGAGCAGTACTTC.